These T cell receptor beta chains were read from a single sample in a study of T-cell memory formation after mild COVID-19. TCRdb used MiXCR to reprocess the 5' RACE reads, holding one entry per CDR3 protein. The sample contains 300,000 to 400,000 distinct CDR3 sequences, 13% to 15% of which appear only once. Sequenced: PBMCs or a T cell subset sorted from them (not recorded which). These receptor sequences come from a man between 18 and 29 years old who had mild COVID-19 (a few samples of this study predate the infection). Cell type and time point are not known. CDR3s include the opening cysteine and the closing phenylalanine or tryptophan. Each record gives: CDR3 DNA, CDR3 protein, D gene, V gene, J gene, clone size. The D gene is left open where the match is weak. Rows may omit the clone size; those that give it use once, few, many or a size class.

CDR3nt: TGTGCCAGCAGCTTGGGAGGGAACACTAATGAAAAACTGTTTTTT
CDR3aa: CASSLGGNTNEKLFF
d_gene: -
v_gene: TRBV5-4
j_gene: TRBJ1-4
abundance: -

CDR3nt: TGTGCCAGCAGAGGGGACAGGGCGACCTACGAGCAGTACTTC
CDR3aa: CASRGDRATYEQYF
d_gene: TRBD1
v_gene: TRBV6-1
j_gene: TRBJ2-7
abundance: few

CDR3nt: TGTGCCACCAGTGATTCAGGGGTTTTAGGCAATCAGCCCCAGCATTTT
CDR3aa: CATSDSGVLGNQPQHF
d_gene: -
v_gene: TRBV24-1
j_gene: TRBJ1-5
abundance: -

CDR3nt: TGTGCCAGCAGCTACGCGTCCTCTTCAGATACGCAGTATTTT
CDR3aa: CASSYASSSDTQYF
d_gene: -
v_gene: TRBV13
j_gene: TRBJ2-3
abundance: -

CDR3nt: TGTGCCAGCAGCCAATCTTACAGATTGAACACTGAAGCTTTCTTT
CDR3aa: CASSQSYRLNTEAFF
d_gene: -
v_gene: TRBV16
j_gene: TRBJ1-1
abundance: few

CDR3nt: TGCGCCAGCACCCCCGGGGCTGTTCCCTACGAGCAGTACTTC
CDR3aa: CASTPGAVPYEQYF
d_gene: -
v_gene: TRBV5-1
j_gene: TRBJ2-7
abundance: few

CDR3nt: TGCAGCGTGGCTCGGGGGTCTGGAAACACCATATATTTT
CDR3aa: CSVARGSGNTIYF
d_gene: -
v_gene: TRBV29-1
j_gene: TRBJ1-3
abundance: many

CDR3nt: TGTGCCTGGAAACTAGCGGGGACCCCCTACAATGAGCAGTTCTTC
CDR3aa: CAWKLAGTPYNEQFF
d_gene: TRBD2
v_gene: TRBV30
j_gene: TRBJ2-1
abundance: -

CDR3nt: TGCGCCAGCAGCCTCCAGCCGAATTCACCCCTCCACTTT
CDR3aa: CASSLQPNSPLHF
d_gene: -
v_gene: TRBV5-1
j_gene: TRBJ1-6
abundance: once

CDR3nt: TGCAGTGCTACTTTCCCGACAGGGACCTATGGCTACACCTTC
CDR3aa: CSATFPTGTYGYTF
d_gene: TRBD1
v_gene: TRBV20-1
j_gene: TRBJ1-2
abundance: -

CDR3nt: TGTGCCAGCAGCTGGATTAGCGGGGGGGACTACGAGCAGTACTTC
CDR3aa: CASSWISGGDYEQYF
d_gene: TRBD2
v_gene: TRBV5-5
j_gene: TRBJ2-7
abundance: -

CDR3nt: TGTGCCAGCCAGGACAGCCTCAATGAGCAGTTCTTC
CDR3aa: CASQDSLNEQFF
d_gene: -
v_gene: TRBV7-9
j_gene: TRBJ2-1
abundance: many

CDR3nt: TGTGCCAGCAGCCCCACCGGCGGTGTCGGCAATTCACCCCTCCACTTT
CDR3aa: CASSPTGGVGNSPLHF
d_gene: -
v_gene: TRBV7-9
j_gene: TRBJ1-6
abundance: -

CDR3nt: TGCGCCAGCAGCTTTGGGGGGAGGTCCTACAATGAGCAGTTCTTC
CDR3aa: CASSFGGRSYNEQFF
d_gene: -
v_gene: TRBV5-1
j_gene: TRBJ2-1
abundance: few

CDR3nt: TGTGCCAGCAGCTTAAACCCCGGGTATAATGAGCAGTTCTTC
CDR3aa: CASSLNPGYNEQFF
d_gene: -
v_gene: TRBV7-3
j_gene: TRBJ2-1
abundance: many

CDR3nt: TGTGCCAGCAGCTTCAACAGCACAGATACGCAGTATTTT
CDR3aa: CASSFNSTDTQYF
d_gene: -
v_gene: TRBV7-9
j_gene: TRBJ2-3
abundance: few

CDR3nt: TGTGCCAGCAGCCCAGGGACAGGAAAACTGTTTTTT
CDR3aa: CASSPGTGKLFF
d_gene: TRBD1
v_gene: TRBV13
j_gene: TRBJ1-4
abundance: few

CDR3nt: TGTGCCAGCAGCCCCCGGGACAGCTATGGCTACACCTTC
CDR3aa: CASSPRDSYGYTF
d_gene: TRBD1
v_gene: TRBV3-1
j_gene: TRBJ1-2
abundance: many

CDR3nt: TGTGCCAGCTCAAGGGGACAGGGGGCTTATCAGCCCCAGCATTTT
CDR3aa: CASSRGQGAYQPQHF
d_gene: TRBD1
v_gene: TRBV18
j_gene: TRBJ1-5
abundance: few

CDR3nt: TGTGCCAGCAGCTTGGGGACAGGCACTGAAGCTTTCTTT
CDR3aa: CASSLGTGTEAFF
d_gene: TRBD1
v_gene: TRBV7-3
j_gene: TRBJ1-1
abundance: -

CDR3nt: TGCGCCAGCAGCCAAGAACAAGGCTCCCCCGCTGATGAGCAGTTCTTC
CDR3aa: CASSQEQGSPADEQFF
d_gene: -
v_gene: TRBV4-1
j_gene: TRBJ2-1
abundance: -

CDR3nt: TGCAGTGTCAAGCGCGGAGTCCCGAACACCGGGGAGCTGTTTTTT
CDR3aa: CSVKRGVPNTGELFF
d_gene: -
v_gene: TRBV20-1
j_gene: TRBJ2-2
abundance: few

CDR3nt: TGTGCCAGCAGCGAGAGCGGGGGGACATACGAGCAGTACTTC
CDR3aa: CASSESGGTYEQYF
d_gene: TRBD2
v_gene: TRBV7-6
j_gene: TRBJ2-7
abundance: -

CDR3nt: TGCAGCGTTGTCTCGGCTAACCTAGAGACCCAGTACTTC
CDR3aa: CSVVSANLETQYF
d_gene: -
v_gene: TRBV29-1
j_gene: TRBJ2-5
abundance: few